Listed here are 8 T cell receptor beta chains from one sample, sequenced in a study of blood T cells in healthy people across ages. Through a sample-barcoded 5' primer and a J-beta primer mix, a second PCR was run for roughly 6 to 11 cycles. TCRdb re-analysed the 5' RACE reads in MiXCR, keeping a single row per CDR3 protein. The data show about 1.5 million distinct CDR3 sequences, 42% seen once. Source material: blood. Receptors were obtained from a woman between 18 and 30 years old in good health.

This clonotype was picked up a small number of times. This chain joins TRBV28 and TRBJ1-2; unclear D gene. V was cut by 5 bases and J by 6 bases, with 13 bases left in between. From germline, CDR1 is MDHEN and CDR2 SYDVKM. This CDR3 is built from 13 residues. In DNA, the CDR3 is TGTGCCAGCAGTATGGAACAGCTGGATGGCTACACCTTC. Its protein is CASSMEQLDGYTF.

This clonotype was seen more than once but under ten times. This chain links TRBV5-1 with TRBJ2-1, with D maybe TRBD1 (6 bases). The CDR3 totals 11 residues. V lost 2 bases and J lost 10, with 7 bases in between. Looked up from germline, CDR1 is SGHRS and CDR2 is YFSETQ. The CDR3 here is CASSFDREQFF. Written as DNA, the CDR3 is TGCGCCAGCAGCTTTGACAGGGAGCAGTTCTTC.

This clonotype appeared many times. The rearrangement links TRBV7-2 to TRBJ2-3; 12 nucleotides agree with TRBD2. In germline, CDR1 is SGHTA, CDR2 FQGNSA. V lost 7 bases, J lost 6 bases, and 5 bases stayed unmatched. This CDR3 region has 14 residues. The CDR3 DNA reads TGTGCCAGCAACCTAGCGGGAGGGCCTGATACGCAGTATTTT. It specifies CASNLAGGPDTQYF.

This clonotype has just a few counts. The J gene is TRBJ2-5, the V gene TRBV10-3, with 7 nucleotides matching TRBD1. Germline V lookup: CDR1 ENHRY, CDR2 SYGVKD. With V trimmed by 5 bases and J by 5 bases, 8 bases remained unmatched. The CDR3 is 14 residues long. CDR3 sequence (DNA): TGTGCCATCAGTCAAGACAGGGCAGCCGAGACCCAGTACTTC. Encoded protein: CAISQDRAAETQYF.

CDR3 in DNA: TGCAGTGCGAAGCGATTTGATTCACCCCTCCACTTT. Its translation: CSAKRFDSPLHF. The chain employs TRBV20-1 and TRBJ1-6; D is ambiguous. Trimming cost V 6 bases and J 8 bases, with 11 bases left between them. The CDR3 length is 12 residues. Germline CDR1 DFQATT, CDR2 SNEGSKA (reference sequence).

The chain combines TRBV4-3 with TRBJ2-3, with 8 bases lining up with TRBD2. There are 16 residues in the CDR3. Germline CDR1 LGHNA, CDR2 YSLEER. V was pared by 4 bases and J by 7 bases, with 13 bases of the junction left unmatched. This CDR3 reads CASSPTSRGALNTQYF. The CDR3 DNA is TGCGCCAGCAGCCCAACCTCGCGGGGGGCGCTTAATACGCAGTATTTT.

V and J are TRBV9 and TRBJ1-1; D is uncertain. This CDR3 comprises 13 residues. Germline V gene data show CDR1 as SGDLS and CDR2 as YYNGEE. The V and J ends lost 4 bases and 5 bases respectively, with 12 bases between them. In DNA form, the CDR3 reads TGTGCCAGCAGCTCTCGTCGGTCAACTGAAGCTTTCTTT. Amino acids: CASSSRRSTEAFF. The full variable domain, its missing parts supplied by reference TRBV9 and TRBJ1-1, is DSGVTQTPKHLITATGQRVTLRCSPRSGDLSVYWYQQSLDQGLQFLIQYYNGEERAKGNILERFSAQQFPDLHSELNLSSLELGDSALYFCASSSRRSTEAFFGQGTRLTVV.

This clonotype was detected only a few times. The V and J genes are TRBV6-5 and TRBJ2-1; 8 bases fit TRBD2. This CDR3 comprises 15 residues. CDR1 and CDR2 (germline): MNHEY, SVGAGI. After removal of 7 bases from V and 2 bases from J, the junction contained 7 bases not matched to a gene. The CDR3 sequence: CASTHSGKAYNEQFF. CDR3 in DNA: TGTGCCAGCACTCATAGCGGGAAGGCCTACAATGAGCAGTTCTTC.